Listed here are 30 T cell receptor beta chains from one sample, sequenced in a study of shared clonotypes between healthy human individuals. Sequenced by immunoSEQ multiplex PCR; TCRdb stores in-frame clones only, minus some. The data show more than 400,000 clones, 96% seen once. Sequenced material: naive CD4+ T cells sorted from blood. Subset reported: CD45RA+ positively selected. These TCRs come from a woman in her twenties or thirties in good health.

The gene calls are TRBV7-2 and TRBJ2-2, with TRBD1 matching over 8 bases. J was trimmed by 1 base and V by 5 bases; bases with no gene match: 6. Germline lookup yields CDR1 SGHTA and CDR2 FQGNSA. There are 16 residues in the CDR3. The CDR3 DNA reads TGTGCCAGCAGCCCGGGCGGACAGGGGAACACCGGGGAGCTGTTTTTT. Its translation: CASSPGGQGNTGELFF.

V and J are TRBV11-2 and TRBJ1-1; the match to TRBD1 covers 10 bases. The germline CDR1 and CDR2 sequences are SGHAT and FQNNGV. The CDR3 is 16 residues long. J lost 5 bases, V lost 4 bases, and 10 bases had no gene match. The CDR3 region is CASSWGTGTGVTEAFF. The DNA of the CDR3 is TGTGCCAGCAGCTGGGGAACCGGGACAGGGGTGACTGAAGCTTTCTTT.

The V call is TRBV28, the J call TRBJ2-1; the match to TRBD2 covers 11 bases. J was trimmed by 5 bases and V by 10 bases; bases with no gene match: 10. The CDR3 has 15 residues. CDR1 and CDR2 from the germline V gene are MDHEN and SYDVKM. CDR3 nucleotide sequence: TGTGCCATTAACCCCGGGACTAGCGGAAACAATGAGCAGTTCTTC. Its protein is CAINPGTSGNNEQFF. Together with reference TRBV28 and TRBJ2-1, the CDR3 gives the full variable domain: DVKVTQSSRYLVKRTGEKVFLECVQDMDHENMFWYRQDPGLGLRLIYFSYDVKMKEKGDIPEGYSVSREKKERFSLILESASTNQTSMYLCAINPGTSGNNEQFFGPGTRLTVL.

The chain has TRBV28 and TRBJ2-1; 8 nucleotides match TRBD1. The V gene's germline CDR1 is MDHEN and CDR2 SYDVKM. The CDR3 spans 15 residues. J gave up 0 bases and V 7 bases, and 5 bases lay outside the gene matches. CDR3 nucleotides: TGTGCCAGCAAAAAGGGACAGGACTCCTACAATGAGCAGTTCTTC. As protein: CASKKGQDSYNEQFF.

The rearrangement uses TRBV7-2 and TRBJ2-7; 8 bases match TRBD1. Per germline, CDR1 SGHTA and CDR2 FQGNSA. The CDR3 loop spans 16 amino acids. Germline trimming cut 5 bases from V and 3 bases from J; bases unmatched to any gene: 12. The CDR3 coding sequence is TGTGCCAGCAGCCACCTCTCATGGGACAGGCTCTACGAGCAGTACTTC. Translating gives CASSHLSWDRLYEQYF.

The J gene is TRBJ2-5, the V gene TRBV4-1, with 8 bases fitting TRBD2. Germline CDR1 reads MGHRA; CDR2 reads YSYEKL. Trimming at V came to 4 bases and at J to 5 bases, leaving 18 bases not matched to a gene. The CDR3 contains 18 residues. CDR3 residues: CASSPGRAGFRRGETQYF. CDR3 in DNA: TGCGCCAGCAGCCCCGGGAGGGCCGGATTTCGCCGAGGGGAGACCCAGTACTTC.

This chain connects TRBV7-9 to TRBJ2-5, with 9 bases aligning to TRBD2. V trimming: 5 bases; J trimming: 6 bases; junction bases outside the gene matches: 13. CDR1 and CDR2 (germline): SEHNR, FQNEAQ (reference sequence). This CDR3 spans 16 amino acids. DNA of the CDR3: TGTGCCAGCAGCGTAGGAATTAGCGGGAGCGGGAAGACCCAGTACTTC. Its protein product is CASSVGISGSGKTQYF. Full variable domain (rest looked up from reference TRBV7-9 and TRBJ2-5): DTGVSQNPRHKITKRGQNVTFRCDPISEHNRLYWYRQTLGQGPEFLTYFQNEAQLEKSRLLSDRFSAERPKGSFSTLEIQRTEQGDSAMYLCASSVGISGSGKTQYFGPGTRLLVL.

V is TRBV6-5 and J is TRBJ2-1; D might be TRBD1 (6 bases). V lost 6 bases and J 6 bases, leaving 15 bases between the germline ends. Germline V gives CDR1 MNHEY, CDR2 SVGAGI. CDR3 length: 14 amino acids. The CDR3 nucleotides are TGTGCCAGCAGCCCGGGACAAGAACGCAATGAGCAGTTCTTC. Translating it yields CASSPGQERNEQFF.

This clone appeared once. At one of its ends the junction is not consistent with the germline gene, which may arise from a read error. The chain employs TRBV6-6 and TRBJ2-7; D remains unclear. This CDR3 has 13 residues. Germline lookup yields CDR1 MNHNY and CDR2 SVGAGI (reference sequence). CDR3 loop: CAISEVPSYEQYF. The CDR3 coding sequence is TGTGCCATCAGTGAGGTGCCCTCCTACGAGCAGTACTTC.

The chain links TRBV4-1 to TRBJ1-5; D remains unclear. CDR1 is MGHRA, CDR2 YSYEKL, per germline. CDR3 length equals 15 residues. Trimming took off 1 base at V and 2 bases at J, with 9 bases between the two ends. The CDR3 DNA reads as TGCGCCAGCAGCCAAGGCTTAGGACGCAATCAGCCCCAGCATTTT. Encoded protein: CASSQGLGRNQPQHF.

On this clone itself: This sample also contains other DNA sequences that code for the same CDR3. This sequence joins TRBV11-3 and TRBJ1-1; D uncertain. This CDR3 region has 13 residues. V was clipped by 1 base and J by 0 bases, with 3 bases between them. Germline lookup yields CDR1 SGHNT and CDR2 YENEEA. The CDR3 region is CASSLGVNTEAFF. The CDR3 DNA reads as TGTGCCAGCAGCTTAGGGGTGAACACTGAAGCTTTCTTT.

The chain employs TRBV30 and TRBJ2-5, with TRBD2 matching 7 bases. The V segment lost 4 bases and the J segment 5 bases; nucleotides outside the gene matches: 1. Germline CDR1 is GTSNPN and CDR2 is SVGIG (reference sequence). CDR3 length: 11 amino acids. CDR3 in DNA: TGTGCCTGGACCGGGGGGGAGACCCAGTACTTC. As protein: CAWTGGETQYF.

This chain links TRBV27 with TRBJ2-5; 11 bases fit TRBD2. V lost 7 bases, J lost 2 bases, and 6 bases stayed unmatched. Germline values: CDR1 MNHEY, CDR2 SMNVEV (reference sequence). This CDR3 has 15 amino acids. In nucleotides, the CDR3 is TGTGCCAGCACCCGACTAGCGGGATCACAAGAGACCCAGTACTTC. Translation: CASTRLAGSQETQYF.

V and J are TRBV15 and TRBJ2-5; 7 positions agree with TRBD1. J lost 4 bases, V lost 3 bases, and 5 bases had no gene match. The CDR3 runs to 14 residues. Germline V gene sequence: CDR1 LNHNV, CDR2 YYDKDF (reference sequence). The chain's CDR3 is CATSSRTGVETQYF. DNA for the CDR3: TGTGCCACCAGCAGCCGAACAGGGGTAGAGACCCAGTACTTC.

The chain is built from TRBV27 and TRBJ2-3, with TRBD2 matching 8 bases. V trimming: 3 bases; J trimming: 3 bases; junction bases outside the gene matches: 5. From germline, CDR1 is MNHEY and CDR2 SMNVEV (reference sequence). CDR3 length: 15 residues. DNA for the CDR3: TGTGCCAGCAGTTTTTTCAGCGGGAGTACAGATACGCAGTATTTT. As protein: CASSFFSGSTDTQYF.

J is TRBJ2-3 and V is TRBV7-2; possibly TRBD1 for D (5 bases). This CDR3 contains 14 residues. Trimming shortened V by 5 bases and J by 2 bases, and 11 bases separated the two germline ends. Germline values: CDR1 SGHTA, CDR2 FQGNSA. The CDR3 is CASSPDSNTDTQYF. CDR3 DNA: TGTGCCAGCAGCCCCGACAGTAACACAGATACGCAGTATTTT.

The gene calls are TRBV5-1 and TRBJ2-2; TRBD2 matches 14 bases. The CDR3 runs 17 residues. CDR1 is SGHRS, CDR2 YFSETQ, per germline. V was pared by 4 bases and J by 4 bases, with 6 bases of the junction left unmatched. The CDR3: CASSKGLAGVSTGELFF. The CDR3, as DNA: TGCGCCAGCAGCAAGGGACTAGCGGGAGTAAGCACCGGGGAGCTGTTTTTT.

The genes are TRBV27 and TRBJ2-3, with unresolved D. Looked up from germline, CDR1 is MNHEY and CDR2 is SMNVEV (reference sequence). V was clipped by 3 bases and J by 2 bases, with 9 bases between them. CDR3 length: 14 residues. The CDR3 reads CASSFWADTDTQYF. The CDR3 coding sequence is TGTGCCAGCAGTTTTTGGGCAGACACAGATACGCAGTATTTT.

The rearrangement uses TRBV7-9 and TRBJ2-7; maybe TRBD1 (6 bases). The CDR3 totals 14 residues. The ends were cut back, 4 bases at V and 3 bases at J, with 13 bases in the middle. CDR1 SEHNR and CDR2 FQNEAQ come from the germline V gene (reference sequence). The CDR3, as DNA: TGTGCCAGCAGCTCCTTGGGGACACTCTACGAGCAGTACTTC. This encodes CASSSLGTLYEQYF.

The V call is TRBV18, the J call TRBJ2-1, with D unclear. V lost 3 bases and J lost 2, with 11 bases in between. This CDR3 is built from 15 residues. Germline V lookup: CDR1 KGHSH, CDR2 LQKENI. CDR3 region: CASSPRTLTYNEQFF. The CDR3 coding sequence is TGTGCCAGCTCACCCCGCACCTTAACCTACAATGAGCAGTTCTTC.

The CDR3 bases are TGCGCCAGCAGCTTGACTAGCGCTCTCGAGCAGTACTTC. It encodes CASSLTSALEQYF. The chain couples TRBV5-1 to TRBJ2-7, with 7 positions matching TRBD2. V was clipped by 1 base and J by 6 bases; unmatched bases: 4. Germline CDR1 reads SGHRS; CDR2 reads YFSETQ. The CDR3 sequence is 13 residues long.

This rearrangement joins TRBV28 to TRBJ2-3, with 7 bases that match TRBD2. V dropped 6 bases and J dropped 2; count of bases not matched to a gene: 11. Germline lookup yields CDR1 MDHEN and CDR2 SYDVKM. CDR3 length: 16 residues. The CDR3 loop reads CASSSSSAGFTDTQYF. The CDR3 region has the DNA TGTGCCAGCAGCAGTTCATCAGCGGGGTTCACAGATACGCAGTATTTT.

This sequence joins TRBV5-1 and TRBJ1-2, with TRBD1 matching 9 bases. This CDR3 is 16 amino acids long. CDR1 and CDR2 from the germline V gene are SGHRS and YFSETQ. V lost 0 bases, J lost 8 bases, and 11 bases stayed unmatched. CDR3 protein: CASSLEGTGLQPGYTF. As DNA, the CDR3 is TGCGCCAGCAGCTTGGAGGGGACAGGGCTTCAGCCCGGCTACACCTTC.

The genes are TRBV7-8 and TRBJ2-7; D remains ambiguous. This CDR3 is built from 14 residues. V was shortened by 3 bases and J by 0 bases, with 9 bases between the two germline ends. Germline V gene data show CDR1 as SGHVS and CDR2 as FQNEAQ. The CDR3 here is CASSFTPSSYEQYF. Written as DNA, the CDR3 is TGTGCCAGCAGCTTTACCCCGAGCTCCTACGAGCAGTACTTC.

The rearrangement links TRBV4-1 to TRBJ2-7; D gene uncertain. The CDR3 length is 16 residues. The germline V and J ends were trimmed by 1 base and 4 bases, with 17 bases remaining between them. Germline lookup yields CDR1 MGHRA and CDR2 YSYEKL. The CDR3: CASSQGYGREVYEQYF. The DNA for the CDR3 is TGCGCCAGCAGCCAAGGTTACGGCCGAGAGGTATACGAGCAGTACTTC.

With respect to this clone: The sample contains more than one DNA sequence encoding this CDR3. This chain connects TRBV5-1 to TRBJ2-5; 11 bases map to TRBD1. Germline V lookup: CDR1 SGHRS, CDR2 YFSETQ. The CDR3 extends over 16 amino acids. V dropped 0 bases and J dropped 1; count of bases not matched to a gene: 2. The CDR3 nucleotides read TGCGCCAGCAGCTTGGCCGGGACAGGGGGCCAAGAGACCCAGTACTTC. Translation: CASSLAGTGGQETQYF.

This chain uses TRBV28 with TRBJ2-7; 12 bases are shared with TRBD2. There are 15 residues in the CDR3. Germline CDR1 reads MDHEN; CDR2 reads SYDVKM. The trim removed 3 bases at V and 5 bases at J, leaving 5 bases unmatched. CDR3 bases: TGTGCCAGCAGTTTCTCTAGCGGGAGGGCCCACGAGCAGTACTTC. This gives the protein CASSFSSGRAHEQYF.

The chain combines TRBV6-1 with TRBJ2-7; D not resolved. The germline CDR1 and CDR2 sequences are MNHNS and SASEGT. The V end was cut by 5 bases, the J end by 3 bases, with 14 bases between. The CDR3 is 14 residues long. Here the CDR3 reads CASSRRTEIYEQYF. The CDR3 DNA is TGTGCCAGCAGTCGCCGGACGGAGATCTACGAGCAGTACTTC.

The chain combines TRBV5-1 with TRBJ1-1; D possibly corresponds to TRBD1 (6 bases). Germline V gene lookup returns CDR1 SGHRS and CDR2 YFSETQ. The CDR3 contains 17 residues. Deletions cut 0 bases from V and 0 bases from J, with 15 bases between. The CDR3 DNA sequence: TGCGCCAGCAGCTTGGTTGGGACTAGGACAGTGAACACTGAAGCTTTCTTT. Translating gives CASSLVGTRTVNTEAFF. Full variable domain (missing parts from reference TRBV5-1 and TRBJ1-1): KAGVTQTPRYLIKTRGQQVTLSCSPISGHRSVSWYQQTPGQGLQFLFEYFSETQRNKGNFPGRFSGRQFSNSRSEMNVSTLELGDSALYLCASSLVGTRTVNTEAFFGQGTRLTVV.

V is TRBV18 and J is TRBJ2-7; tentative D call: TRBD1 (6 bases). The V end was cut by 2 bases, the J end by 4 bases, with 15 bases between. The CDR3 runs 15 residues. The germline V gene has CDR1 KGHSH and CDR2 LQKENI. The CDR3 spells CASSPIAGVEYEQYF. CDR3 DNA: TGTGCCAGCTCACCAATCGCAGGGGTGGAGTACGAGCAGTACTTC.